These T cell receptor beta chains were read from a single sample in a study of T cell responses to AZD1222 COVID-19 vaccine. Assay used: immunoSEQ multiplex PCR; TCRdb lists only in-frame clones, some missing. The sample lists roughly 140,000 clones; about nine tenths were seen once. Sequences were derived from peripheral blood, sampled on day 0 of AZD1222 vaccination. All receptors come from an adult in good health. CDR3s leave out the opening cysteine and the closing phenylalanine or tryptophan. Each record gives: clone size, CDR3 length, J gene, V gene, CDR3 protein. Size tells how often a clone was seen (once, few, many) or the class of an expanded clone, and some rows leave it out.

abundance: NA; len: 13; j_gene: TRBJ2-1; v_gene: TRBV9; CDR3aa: ASSLSGTSPREQF
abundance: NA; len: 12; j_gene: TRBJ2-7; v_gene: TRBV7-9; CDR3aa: ASSRGSTGGEQY
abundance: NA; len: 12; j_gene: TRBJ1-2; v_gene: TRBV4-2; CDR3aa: ASSQDIRDYGYT
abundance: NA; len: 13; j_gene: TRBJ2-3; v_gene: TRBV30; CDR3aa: ALQGSFPSTDTQY
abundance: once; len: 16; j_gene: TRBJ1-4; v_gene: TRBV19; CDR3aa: ASSIAHGSSATNEKLF
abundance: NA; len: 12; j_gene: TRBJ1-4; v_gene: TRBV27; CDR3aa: ASSLWTGDEKLF
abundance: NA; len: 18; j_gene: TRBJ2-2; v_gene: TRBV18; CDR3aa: ASSPPSFDKAPANTGELF
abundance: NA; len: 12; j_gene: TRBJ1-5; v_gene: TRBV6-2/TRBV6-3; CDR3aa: ASSYGGENQPQH
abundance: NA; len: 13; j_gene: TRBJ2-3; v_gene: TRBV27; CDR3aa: ASRGKGQNTDTQY
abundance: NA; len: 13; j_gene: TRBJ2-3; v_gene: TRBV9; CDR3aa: ASSVGGTNTDTQY
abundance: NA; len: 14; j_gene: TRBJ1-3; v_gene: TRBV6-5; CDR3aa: ASSYLGQGHGNTIY
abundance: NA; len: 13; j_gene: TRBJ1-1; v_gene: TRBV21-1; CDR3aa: ASSKRGQGITEAF
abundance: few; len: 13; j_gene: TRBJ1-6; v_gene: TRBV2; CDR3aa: ASSEARTRDSPLH
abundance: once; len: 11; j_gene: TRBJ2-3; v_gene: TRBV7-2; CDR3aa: ASSLPSTDTQY
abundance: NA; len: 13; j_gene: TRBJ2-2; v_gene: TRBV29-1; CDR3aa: SVAIAGVYTGELF
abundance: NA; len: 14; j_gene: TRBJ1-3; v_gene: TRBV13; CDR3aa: ASSGRTGGAGNTIY
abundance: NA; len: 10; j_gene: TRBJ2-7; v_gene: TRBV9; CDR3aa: ASGSNSYEQY
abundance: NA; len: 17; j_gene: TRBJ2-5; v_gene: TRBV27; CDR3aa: ASSHLTSPTSGGRRTQY
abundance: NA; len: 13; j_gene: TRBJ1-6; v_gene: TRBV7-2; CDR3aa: ASSLGSSYNSPLH
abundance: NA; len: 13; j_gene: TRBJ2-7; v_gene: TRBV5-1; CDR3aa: ASSLDGTGAYEQY
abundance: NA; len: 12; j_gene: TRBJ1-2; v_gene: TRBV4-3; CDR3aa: ASARQGGFYGYT
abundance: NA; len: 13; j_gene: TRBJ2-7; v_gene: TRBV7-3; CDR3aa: ASSLAAGGPNEQY
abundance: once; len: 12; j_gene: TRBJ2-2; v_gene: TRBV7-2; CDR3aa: ASSSLRGAGELF
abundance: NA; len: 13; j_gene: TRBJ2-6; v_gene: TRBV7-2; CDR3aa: ASSFSGAGANVLT
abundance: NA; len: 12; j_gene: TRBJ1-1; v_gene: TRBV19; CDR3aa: ASSIVLGDTEAF
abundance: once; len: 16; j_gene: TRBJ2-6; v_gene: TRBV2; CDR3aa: ASTGTSGVLSGANVLT
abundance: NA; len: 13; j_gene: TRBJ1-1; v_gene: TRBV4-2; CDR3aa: ASSRDGQATVEAF
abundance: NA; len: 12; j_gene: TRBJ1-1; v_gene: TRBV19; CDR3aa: ARTRGQLNTEAF
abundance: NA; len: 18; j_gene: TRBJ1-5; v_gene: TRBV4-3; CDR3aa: ASSQEIWGLGAHENQPQH
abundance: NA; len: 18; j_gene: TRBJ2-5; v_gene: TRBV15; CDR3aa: ATSPRTGKMAGGFLGTQY
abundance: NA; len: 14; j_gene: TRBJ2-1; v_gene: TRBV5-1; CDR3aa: ASSLEGTGYYNEQF
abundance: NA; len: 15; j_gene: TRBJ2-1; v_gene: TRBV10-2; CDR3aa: ASGESTGGVPYNEQF
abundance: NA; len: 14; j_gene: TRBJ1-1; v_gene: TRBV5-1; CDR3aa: ASSPTPEAWNTEAF
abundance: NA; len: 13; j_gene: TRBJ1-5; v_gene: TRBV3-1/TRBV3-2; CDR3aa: ASSQSQGWNQPQH
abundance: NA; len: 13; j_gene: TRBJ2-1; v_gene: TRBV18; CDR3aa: ASSPIGGAYNEQF
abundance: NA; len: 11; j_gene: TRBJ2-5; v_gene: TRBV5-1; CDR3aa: ASSSPPGETQY
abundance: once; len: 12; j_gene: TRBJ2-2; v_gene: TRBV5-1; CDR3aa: ASSWGQNTGELF